Sequencing of this T cell receptor (beta chain) was carried out in a study of blood T cell repertoires in COVID-19. Deletions cut 6 bases from V and 5 bases from J, with 17 bases between. The CDR3 covers 14 residues. Germline values: CDR1 SGHRS, CDR2 YFSETQ. Assay: immunoSEQ multiplex PCR; the TCRdb copy retains only in-frame clones and omits some. The repertoire holds 94,000 or so clones, with more than 65% as singletons. The chain uses TRBV5-1 and TRBJ2-5; possible D gene TRBD1, 5 bases. The receptor comes from a man aged 60 to 75 with acute or convalescent COVID-19. Sequencing used peripheral blood. In nucleotides, the CDR3 is TGCGCCAGCACCCAAGGACACGAAGCGGAGACCCAGTACTTC. It specifies CASTQGHEAETQYF.